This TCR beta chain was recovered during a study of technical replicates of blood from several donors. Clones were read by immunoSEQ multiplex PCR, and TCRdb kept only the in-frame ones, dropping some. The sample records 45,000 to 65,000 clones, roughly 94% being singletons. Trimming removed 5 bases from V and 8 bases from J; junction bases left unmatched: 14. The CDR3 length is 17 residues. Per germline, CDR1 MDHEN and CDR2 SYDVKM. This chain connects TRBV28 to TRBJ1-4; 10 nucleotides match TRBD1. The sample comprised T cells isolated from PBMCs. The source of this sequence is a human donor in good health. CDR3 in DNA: TGTGCCAGCAGTCCGTATATATCGGGACAGGGGAACGAAAAACTGTTTTTT. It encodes CASSPYISGQGNEKLFF.